The 10 T cell receptor beta chains below all came from one sample that was sequenced in a study of patients and donors after allogeneic stem cell transplantation (dated by TCRdb to 2018 to 2020). Library preparation used RT-PCR. The instrument was a NextSeq 550. The public reads were run again by TCRdb, first through fastp at Q25 and then through MiXCR, and only productive beta chains were kept. CDR3 protein sequences are deduplicated, and each keeps its most common genes and DNA. Across this sample there are approximately 200,000 distinct CDR3 sequences, with roughly an eighth seen only once. 9.5% to 13% of the sample goes to the ten largest clones. Sequencing was done on a sample of blood, either unsorted or a sorted T cell fraction (not recorded which). The receptors were gathered from a human donor who was either an allogeneic HSCT recipient or a stem cell or donor lymphocyte infusion donor (not recorded which). It is not recorded whose cells these are; they may come from a transplant donor.

This clonotype was detected many times. CDR3 nucleotide sequence: TGCAGCGTTGACGGGGATTCATACAATGAGCAGTTCTTC. It specifies CSVDGDSYNEQFF. The rearrangement joins TRBV29-1 to TRBJ2-1; possible D gene TRBD2, 5 bases. V was cut by 3 bases and J by 4 bases, with 10 bases left in between. This CDR3 contains 13 residues. Germline CDR1 and CDR2: SQVTM and ANQGSEA.

This CDR3 is CASSQGGDPNQPQHF. The CDR3, as DNA: TGCGCCAGCAGCCAAGGTGGTGACCCCAATCAGCCCCAGCATTTT. The chain employs TRBV4-3 and TRBJ1-5; no clear D gene. The CDR3 has 15 amino acids. The germline gives CDR1 LGHNA, CDR2 YSLEER. V lost 1 base to trimming and J lost 3 bases, with 10 bases between them.

This clonotype was counted only a few times. This chain joins TRBV29-1 and TRBJ2-7, with TRBD1 matching over 11 bases. V shed 2 bases and J 4 bases; nucleotides not matched to a gene: 4. Germline V CDR1 and CDR2: SQVTM, ANQGSEA. The CDR3 is 14 residues long. The CDR3 region has the DNA TGCAGCGTTGAAACCCGGGACAGGGGGTACGAGCAGTACTTC. This translates into CSVETRDRGYEQYF.

This clonotype was recorded at least ten times. The rearrangement uses TRBV15 and TRBJ2-7, with a possible D match to TRBD2 (5 bases). CDR1 is LNHNV and CDR2 is YYDKDF in the germline V gene (reference sequence). V lost 0 bases and J 4 bases, leaving 13 bases between the germline ends. This CDR3 has 15 residues. In DNA, the CDR3 is TGTGCCACCAGCAGAGATCCCGGACTCGAATACGAGCAGTACTTC. As protein: CATSRDPGLEYEQYF.

V gene TRBV11-3 combines with J gene TRBJ1-3; 8 nucleotides line up with TRBD1. Germline loops: CDR1 SGHNT, CDR2 YENEEA. Trimming at V came to 5 bases and at J to 7 bases, leaving 7 bases not matched to a gene. This CDR3 region has 14 residues. The CDR3 sequence is CASSESDRVNTIYF. The DNA for the CDR3 is TGTGCCAGCAGCGAATCGGACAGGGTGAACACCATATATTTT.

This clonotype was counted a few times. The chain carries TRBV12-3 or TRBV12-4 and TRBJ1-2; maybe TRBD1 (6 bases). The CDR3 runs 15 residues. Deletions cut 5 bases from V and 8 bases from J, with 21 bases between. The CDR3 DNA follows: TGTGCCAGCAGTACTGAGGGGGGACCTCCAGGGGGCTACACCTTC. Its translation: CASSTEGGPPGGYTF.

The chain is built from TRBV3-1 and TRBJ1-4; 8 nucleotides match TRBD1. This CDR3 has 14 residues. With 1 base clipped from V and 16 bases from J, the junction kept 11 bases outside the gene matches. Per the germline V gene, CDR1 is LGHDT and CDR2 is YNNKEL (reference sequence). The DNA for the CDR3 is TGTGCCAGCAGCCAAGGAGCAGGGGGCCTTTTTTCGTTTTTT. This encodes CASSQGAGGLFSFF.

This clonotype turned up a few times. A read error may account for a junction end that differs from germline. The CDR3 is CASSWTSGGADTQYF. In DNA, the CDR3 is TGTGCTAGCAGCTGGACTAGCGGGGGCGCAGATACGCAGTATTTT. The chain is built from TRBV7-7 and TRBJ2-3; TRBD2 matches 13 bases. Looked up from germline, CDR1 is SSHAT and CDR2 is FNYEAQ (reference sequence). The CDR3 sequence is 15 residues long.

This clonotype occurred once. The genes are TRBV27 and TRBJ2-7; D unresolved. This CDR3 spans 13 amino acids. From germline, CDR1 is MNHEY and CDR2 SMNVEV (reference sequence). The V and J ends lost 3 bases and 2 bases respectively, with 8 bases between them. CDR3 protein: CASSFSLPYEQYF. The CDR3 nucleotides are TGTGCCAGCAGTTTTTCCCTCCCCTACGAGCAGTACTTC.

Many counts were recorded for this clonotype. The genes are TRBV20-1 and TRBJ2-5; 11 positions agree with TRBD2. CDR1 and CDR2 from the germline V gene are DFQATT and SNEGSKA (reference sequence). Losses at the gene ends were 3 bases for V and 3 bases for J; bases not matched to a gene: 12. This CDR3 region has 17 residues. CDR3: CSARTRLAGSPKETQYF. As DNA, the CDR3 is TGCAGTGCTAGGACGAGACTAGCGGGGTCCCCCAAAGAGACCCAGTACTTC.